This entry concerns a single T cell receptor (beta chain). Original handling: Without quality scores, immunoSEQ junctional reads could not be filtered like full-length reads. Method: immunoSEQ multiplex PCR; TCRdb's copy keeps in-frame clones and lacks some. The V and J calls and clone size were taken over from that table, and D and trimming were inferred from the DNA. The sample lists about 230,000 clones, approximately 70% seen once, with over 8.5% in the top ten. CDR1 is SGHTS and CDR2 is YDEGEE in the germline V gene. CDR3 length: 20 amino acids. V lost 0 bases and J 0 bases, leaving 19 bases between the germline ends. The entry originates in a study of shared clonotypes between healthy human individuals.

Sequenced: memory CD4+ T cells sorted from blood. This sample's subset: CD45RA-negative fraction. The V gene is TRBV5-8, the J gene TRBJ2-6, with no clear D. The TCR sequence derives from a man aged 25-45 years in good health. CDR3 protein: CASSLERRTDRLSGANVLTF. The CDR3, as DNA: TGTGCCAGCAGCTTGGAACGGCGAACAGATAGACTCTCTGGGGCCAACGTCCTGACTTTC.